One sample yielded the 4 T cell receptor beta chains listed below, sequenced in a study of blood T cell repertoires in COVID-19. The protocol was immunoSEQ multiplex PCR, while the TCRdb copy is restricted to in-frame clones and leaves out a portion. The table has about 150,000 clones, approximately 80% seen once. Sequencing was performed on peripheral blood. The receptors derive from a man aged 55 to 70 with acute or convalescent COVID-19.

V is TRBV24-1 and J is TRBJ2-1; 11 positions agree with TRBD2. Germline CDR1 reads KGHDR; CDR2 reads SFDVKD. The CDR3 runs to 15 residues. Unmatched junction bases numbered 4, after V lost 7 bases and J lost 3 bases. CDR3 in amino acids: CATRRGTSGYNEQFF. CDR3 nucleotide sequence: TGTGCCACCAGGAGAGGGACTAGCGGCTACAATGAGCAGTTCTTC.

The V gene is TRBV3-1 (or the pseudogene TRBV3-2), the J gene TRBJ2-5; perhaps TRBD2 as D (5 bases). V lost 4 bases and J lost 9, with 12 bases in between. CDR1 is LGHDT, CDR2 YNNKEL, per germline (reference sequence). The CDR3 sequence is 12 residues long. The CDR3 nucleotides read TGTGCCAGCAGCCTCGGACTTGGGGCCCAGTACTTC. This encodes CASSLGLGAQYF.

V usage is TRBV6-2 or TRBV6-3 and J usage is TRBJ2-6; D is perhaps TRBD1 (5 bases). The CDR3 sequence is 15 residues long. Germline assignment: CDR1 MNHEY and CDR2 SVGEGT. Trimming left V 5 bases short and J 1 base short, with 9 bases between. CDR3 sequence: CASSGDSSGANVLTF. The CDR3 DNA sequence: TGTGCCAGCAGTGGCGACAGTTCTGGGGCCAACGTCCTGACTTTC.

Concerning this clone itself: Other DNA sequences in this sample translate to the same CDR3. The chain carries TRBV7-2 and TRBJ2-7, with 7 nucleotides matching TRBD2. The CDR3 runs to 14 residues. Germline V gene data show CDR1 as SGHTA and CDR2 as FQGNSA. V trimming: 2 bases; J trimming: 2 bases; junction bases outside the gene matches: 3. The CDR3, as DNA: TGTGCCAGCAGCTTACTTGCGGGGGCCTACGAGCAGTACTTC. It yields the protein CASSLLAGAYEQYF.